A single sample gave rise to the 20 T cell receptor beta chains below, sequenced in a study of PD-L1 blockade in urothelial cancer. Sequenced by immunoSEQ multiplex PCR; TCRdb stores in-frame clones only, minus some. The sample yields around 100,000 clones, approximately 85% seen once. The specimen comprised PBMCs, sampled around atezolizumab (anti-PD-L1) treatment. The source is a man aged 45-65 years with urothelial cancer.

The chain has TRBV2 and TRBJ2-7; 11 bases fit TRBD1. CDR1 and CDR2 from the germline V gene are SNHLY and FYNNEI. Losses at the gene ends were 6 bases for V and 5 bases for J; bases not matched to a gene: 6. The CDR3 spans 14 residues. The DNA of the CDR3 is TGTGCCAGCAGGACCGGGACAGGGGGGCACGAGCAGTACTTC. The encoded protein is CASRTGTGGHEQYF.

This clone was detected only once. V usage is TRBV2 and J usage is TRBJ2-7; the D gene is possibly TRBD1 (6 bases). The CDR3 totals 13 residues. The germline V gene has CDR1 SNHLY and CDR2 FYNNEI. The V end was cut by 1 base, the J end by 9 bases, with 13 bases between. The CDR3 reads CASSEETGTGQYF. The DNA for the CDR3 is TGTGCCAGCAGTGAAGAAACAGGGACCGGGCAGTACTTC.

The chain couples TRBV6-1 to TRBJ2-7; 7 bases are shared with TRBD2. This CDR3 has 12 residues. The V gene's germline CDR1 is MNHNS and CDR2 SASEGT. V lost 9 bases to trimming and J lost 4 bases; unmatched junction nucleotides: 6. Written as DNA, the CDR3 is TGTGCCAGTGGGGGGGGTACATACGAGCAGTACTTC. Amino acids: CASGGGTYEQYF.

This sequence joins TRBV6-1 and TRBJ1-2; 7 bases agree with TRBD1. The CDR3 has 15 amino acids. J was trimmed by 3 bases and V by 4 bases; bases with no gene match: 8. The germline gives CDR1 MNHNS, CDR2 SASEGT. CDR3 sequence reads: CASSVEGQNYYGYTF. The CDR3 DNA reads TGTGCCAGCAGTGTGGAGGGACAGAATTACTATGGCTACACCTTC.

This sequence joins TRBV28 and TRBJ2-1; 9 bases align to TRBD2. The J segment lost 10 bases and the V segment lost 7 bases, leaving 14 bases of the junction unmatched. The germline gives CDR1 MDHEN, CDR2 SYDVKM. The CDR3 extends over 15 amino acids. The CDR3 DNA reads as TGTGCCAGCACGAAGACTAGCGGAAAGACGTTGGAGCAGTTCTTC. This codes for CASTKTSGKTLEQFF.

The chain is built from TRBV9 and TRBJ1-2, with TRBD1 identical over 8 bases. CDR3 length equals 15 residues. The germline gives CDR1 SGDLS, CDR2 YYNGEE. Germline trimming cut 3 bases from V and 2 bases from J; bases unmatched to any gene: 6. The CDR3 is CASSARTGNNYGYTF. The CDR3 DNA reads TGTGCCAGCAGCGCCCGGACAGGGAACAACTATGGCTACACCTTC.

V gene TRBV28 combines with J gene TRBJ2-2; 9 bases agree with TRBD1. CDR3 length: 16 amino acids. Trimming took 6 bases from V and 4 from J; bases not matched to a gene: 9. CDR1 MDHEN and CDR2 SYDVKM come from the germline V gene. The CDR3 is CASSRGQGKSTGELFF. In DNA, the CDR3 is TGTGCCAGCAGCCGAGGACAGGGGAAGAGCACCGGGGAGCTGTTTTTT.

This chain joins TRBV7-9 and TRBJ1-3; no clear D. CDR1 is SEHNR and CDR2 is FQNEAQ in the germline V gene (reference sequence). V was trimmed by 3 bases and J by 2 bases, leaving 8 bases between them. The CDR3 length is 14 residues. CDR3 DNA: TGTGCCAGCAGCTTCGGGAGGGCTGGAAACACCATATATTTT. It is translated as CASSFGRAGNTIYF.

The rearrangement uses TRBV7-2 and TRBJ1-2; maybe TRBD1 (6 bases). Germline V gene data show CDR1 as SGHTA and CDR2 as FQGNSA. This CDR3 is built from 12 residues. Trimming cost V 4 bases and J 8 bases, with 11 bases left between them. In nucleotides, the CDR3 is TGTGCCAGCAGCTATACAGGGCGGGGCTACACCTTC. This encodes CASSYTGRGYTF.

The V and J genes are TRBV7-2 and TRBJ1-5, with D tentatively TRBD1 (5 bases). Germline V lookup: CDR1 SGHTA, CDR2 FQGNSA. Between the trimmed V and J ends, which lost 6 bases and 1 base, there was a span of 13 bases. This CDR3 contains 15 residues. CDR3 loop: CASRLGTGSNQPQHF. The CDR3 DNA reads as TGTGCCAGCAGGTTGGGGACTGGGAGCAATCAGCCCCAGCATTTT. Full variable domain (remainder filled in from reference TRBV7-2 and TRBJ1-5): GAGVSQSPSNKVTEKGKDVELRCDPISGHTALYWYRQSLGQGLEFLIYFQGNSAPDKSGLPSDRFSAERTGGSVSTLTIQRTQQEDSAVYLCASRLGTGSNQPQHFGDGTRLSIL.

The gene calls are TRBV30 and TRBJ2-1, with 14 bases fitting TRBD2. The V gene end was trimmed by 0 bases and the J gene end by 7 bases; junction bases not matched to a gene: 2. The CDR3 sequence is 15 residues long. From germline, CDR1 is GTSNPN and CDR2 SVGIG (reference sequence). The CDR3 DNA reads TGTGCCTGGAGTGTGGGACTAGCGGGAGAGAATGAGCAGTTCTTC. Amino acids: CAWSVGLAGENEQFF.

For this clone: This specimen includes other DNA sequences encoding the same CDR3. The chain is built from TRBV19 and TRBJ1-2, with D uncertain. Trimming removed 6 bases at V and 4 bases at J, with 12 bases between. The CDR3 spans 13 residues. Germline V gene sequence: CDR1 LNHDA, CDR2 SQIVND (reference sequence). Written as DNA, the CDR3 is TGTGCCAGTAGCACCGGACTCAGCTATGGCTACACCTTC. It translates to CASSTGLSYGYTF.

This clone appeared once. This chain links TRBV5-1 with TRBJ2-1, with 8 bases fitting TRBD2. V trimming: 6 bases; J trimming: 2 bases; junction bases outside the gene matches: 4. Germline assignment: CDR1 SGHRS and CDR2 YFSETQ. There are 14 residues in the CDR3. CDR3 sequence reads: CASNVAGTYNEQFF. CDR3 DNA: TGCGCCAGCAACGTAGCGGGAACCTACAATGAGCAGTTCTTC.

This chain connects TRBV5-1 to TRBJ2-1; 12 bases align to TRBD2. CDR1 SGHRS and CDR2 YFSETQ come from the germline V gene. The CDR3 contains 16 residues. V was clipped by 4 bases and J by 8 bases; unmatched bases: 10. The CDR3 DNA reads as TGCGCCAGCAGCGAGACCTCTAGCGGGAGGGGGTATGAGCAGTTCTTC. Its translation is CASSETSSGRGYEQFF.

The chain is built from TRBV6-1 and TRBJ1-6; D is ambiguous. This CDR3 is built from 13 residues. V gave up 5 bases and J gave up 7 bases, with 9 bases separating them. CDR1 MNHNS and CDR2 SASEGT come from the germline V gene. CDR3 region: CASSSSRNSPLHF. DNA for the CDR3: TGTGCCAGCAGTTCCTCGCGGAATTCACCCCTCCACTTT.

This sequence joins TRBV11-2 and TRBJ2-1; D not certain. Germline V gene data show CDR1 as SGHAT and CDR2 as FQNNGV. V was pared by 2 bases and J by 8 bases, with 10 bases between. The CDR3 length is 13 residues. CDR3 coding DNA: TGTGCCAGCAGCTTAATTCAGTCCTATGAGCAGTTCTTC. Protein product: CASSLIQSYEQFF.

The V and J genes are TRBV14 and TRBJ1-2; perhaps TRBD1 as D (6 bases). With 0 bases removed from V and 4 bases from J, the gap between germline ends came to 9 bases. The CDR3 has 14 amino acids. The germline CDR1 and CDR2 sequences are SGHDN and FVKESK. The CDR3 DNA reads TGTGCCAGCAGCCAAGATCTAGGGGGCTATGGCTACACCTTC. It specifies CASSQDLGGYGYTF. Supplemented by reference TRBV14 and TRBJ1-2, the full variable domain reads EAGVTQFPSHSVIEKGQTVTLRCDPISGHDNLYWYRRVMGKEIKFLLHFVKESKQDESGMPNNRFLAERTGGTYSTLKVQPAELEDSGVYFCASSQDLGGYGYTFGSGTRLTVV.

The DNA for the CDR3 is TGTGCCAGTAGTGGGTTCAGGCAGGGCGAAGGAAACATTCAGTACTTC. Its translation: CASSGFRQGEGNIQYF. The chain has TRBV19 and TRBJ2-4; D possibly corresponds to TRBD1 (5 bases). The germline V gene has CDR1 LNHDA and CDR2 SQIVND (reference sequence). Trimming stripped 5 bases from V and 6 bases from J, with 20 bases between. The CDR3 covers 16 residues.

This clone was found once. CDR3 region: CASSTSQGAYTEAFF. CDR3 nucleotides: TGTGCCAGCAGTACATCCCAGGGGGCGTACACTGAAGCTTTCTTT. The rearrangement uses TRBV6-5 and TRBJ1-1; TRBD1 matches 8 bases. Germline-derived CDR1 and CDR2 are MNHEY and SVGAGI. V shed 5 bases, J shed 3 bases, and the junction held 8 bases outside the gene matches. This CDR3 comprises 15 residues.

This chain connects TRBV7-9 to TRBJ2-7; D is uncertain. This CDR3 contains 14 residues. Trimming removed 1 base from V and 2 bases from J, with 9 bases in between. Germline CDR1 SEHNR, CDR2 FQNEAQ (reference sequence). The CDR3 nucleotides read TGTGCCAGCAGCTTAGACAGCTTCCCCTACGAGCAGTACTTC. Protein product: CASSLDSFPYEQYF.